There are a few counts of the clone carrying this TCR beta chain. What it recognizes is unknown. This specimen comes from a study of shared clonotypes between healthy human individuals. Overall study findings and caveats: Depth of sequencing was expected to influence donor clonotype sharing.

Healthy and HIV-negative, the adult donors had no recent acute infections or vaccinations. In the original workflow: Quality scores were absent from the junction-only immunoSEQ sequences, so filtering differed. TCRdb's table, derived via immunoSEQ multiplex PCR, lists solely in-frame clones and lacks some. Clone size and V and J calls were adopted from that table, with D and trimming inferred from the DNA. The sample records about 500,000 clones, roughly four fifths being singletons. The sequenced sample was PBMCs. The receptor was isolated from a woman aged 40 to 55 in good health. Some clones in this sample may be carry-over from other donors' samples.

The CDR3 loop reads CASSSFSGFIDKNTEAFF. CDR3 DNA sequence: TGTGCCAGCAGTTCTTTTTCAGGTTTCATCGACAAGAACACTGAAGCTTTCTTT. This rearrangement joins TRBV28 to TRBJ1-1; D remains unclear. Trimming took 4 bases from V and 1 from J, leaving 22 bases between them. Germline V CDR1 and CDR2: MDHEN, SYDVKM. This CDR3 region has 18 residues. Drawing the rest from reference TRBV28 and TRBJ1-1, the complete variable domain is DVKVTQSSRYLVKRTGEKVFLECVQDMDHENMFWYRQDPGLGLRLIYFSYDVKMKEKGDIPEGYSVSREKKERFSLILESASTNQTSMYLCASSSFSGFIDKNTEAFFGQGTRLTVV.